The clone carrying this T cell receptor beta chain was recorded at least ten times. What it binds is not known. The data stem from a study of T-cell reconstitution after alpha-beta-depleted transplantation in children. Regarding the study as a whole: T-cell numbers and diversity, one year after transplant, stemmed largely from T cells that were newly produced. Alpha-beta T cells present about two months after transplant were reported to originate from several hundred expanded graft clones. The study traced high day-60 TCRbeta diversity in some patients to surviving recipient T cells and thymic progenitors.

Trimming took 4 bases from V and 0 from J, leaving 16 bases between them. CDR1 is SGHTA and CDR2 is FQGNSA in the germline V gene. This CDR3 spans 16 amino acids. Molecular barcoding with unique molecular identifiers was used for the TCRbeta library. TCRdb fed the PCR reads into MiXCR, producing one record per CDR3 protein. The data contain 250,000 to 300,000 distinct CDR3 sequences, about 9.4% of them singletons. This sequence was found in a boy in the first two years of life with acute myeloid leukemia, due to receive a stem cell transplant. This material consisted of PBMCs, taken before TCRalphabeta/CD19-depleted stem cell transplant. This chain uses TRBV7-2 with TRBJ2-7, with D perhaps TRBD1 (6 bases). DNA of the CDR3: TGTGCCAGCAGCTACCGATCCAGGGGACCCTCCTACGAGCAGTACTTC. Its translation is CASSYRSRGPSYEQYF.